A single sample is the source of the 9 T cell receptor beta chains below, sequenced in a study of blood T cell repertoires in COVID-19. Sequenced by immunoSEQ multiplex PCR; TCRdb stores in-frame clones only, minus some. Of about 110,000 clones detected, 82% appear once; the ten largest clones hold less than 8%. The sample consisted of peripheral blood. Every receptor here comes from a man aged 65 to 79 with acute or convalescent COVID-19.

This clone was detected a few times. The chain has TRBV19 and TRBJ2-6; D unresolved. Trimming pared 3 bases from V and 1 base from J, leaving 10 bases between. The length of the CDR3 is 16 residues. The germline CDR1 and CDR2 sequences are LNHDA and SQIVND (reference sequence). In nucleotides, the CDR3 is TGTGCCAGTAGTATTAATCCTAGTTCTGGGGCCAACGTCCTGACTTTC. Its protein product is CASSINPSSGANVLTF.

The rearrangement uses TRBV4-1 and TRBJ1-5, with 7 bases aligning to TRBD1. Losses at the gene ends were 4 bases for V and 0 bases for J; bases not matched to a gene: 3. In germline, CDR1 is MGHRA, CDR2 YSYEKL. The CDR3 consists of 15 residues. The CDR3 loop is CASSLGTDSNQPQHF. Here the CDR3 DNA reads TGCGCCAGCAGCCTGGGGACAGATAGCAATCAGCCCCAGCATTTT.

This clone has a single count. The V gene is TRBV25-1, the J gene TRBJ1-2; D gene ambiguous. Germline V gene sequence: CDR1 MGHDK, CDR2 SYGVNS. V lost 4 bases and J 4 bases, leaving 7 bases between the germline ends. The CDR3 covers 12 residues. The CDR3 DNA reads TGTGCCAGCAGTGGACAAACCTATGGCTACACCTTC. It is translated as CASSGQTYGYTF.

The chain recombines TRBV10-2 with TRBJ2-6; 9 bases fit TRBD1. The CDR3 extends over 17 amino acids. V shed 1 base and J 1 base; nucleotides not matched to a gene: 2. CDR1 and CDR2 (germline): WSHSY, SAAADI. The CDR3 spells CASSEYRGLSGANVLTF. CDR3 bases: TGCGCCAGCAGTGAGTACAGGGGGCTTTCTGGGGCCAACGTCCTGACTTTC.

The CDR3: CASIRNRDSNTEAFF. CDR3 sequence (DNA): TGTGCCAGCATACGGAATCGGGACAGTAACACTGAAGCTTTCTTT. J is TRBJ1-1 and V is TRBV2; 7 bases match TRBD1. Germline V CDR1 and CDR2: SNHLY, FYNNEI. CDR3 length equals 15 residues. With 7 bases clipped from V and 2 bases from J, the junction kept 10 bases outside the gene matches. Complete variable domain (other parts from reference TRBV2 and TRBJ1-1): EPEVTQTPSHQVTQMGQEVILRCVPISNHLYFYWYRQILGQKVEFLVSFYNNEISEKSEIFDDQFSVERPDGSNFTLKIRSTKLEDSAMYFCASIRNRDSNTEAFFGQGTRLTVV.

The rearrangement links TRBV4-1 to TRBJ2-2; 9 bases are shared with TRBD1. The V gene end was trimmed by 3 bases and the J gene end by 5 bases; junction bases not matched to a gene: 1. CDR1 is MGHRA, CDR2 YSYEKL, per germline. This CDR3 region has 14 residues. CDR3 region: CASSHGQGTGELFF. As DNA, the CDR3 is TGCGCCAGCAGCCATGGACAGGGGACCGGGGAGCTGTTTTTT.

This clone was recorded once. The chain carries TRBV13 and TRBJ2-1, with 8 positions matching TRBD2. Germline V gene data show CDR1 as PRHDT and CDR2 as FYEKMQ (reference sequence). This CDR3 region has 15 residues. V shed 4 bases, J shed 1 base, and the junction held 3 bases outside the gene matches. The CDR3 DNA sequence: TGTGCCAGCAGCTCTGCTAGCGGGTCCTACAATGAGCAGTTCTTC. This gives the protein CASSSASGSYNEQFF. The complete variable domain, with remaining parts taken from reference TRBV13 and TRBJ2-1, reads AAGVIQSPRHLIKEKRETATLKCYPIPRHDTVYWYQQGPGQDPQFLISFYEKMQSDKGSIPDRFSAQQFSDYHSELNMSSLELGDSALYFCASSSASGSYNEQFFGPGTRLTVL.

This chain connects TRBV9 to TRBJ1-3, with 8 positions matching TRBD1. V lost 0 bases to trimming and J lost 0 bases; unmatched junction nucleotides: 8. Germline-derived CDR1 and CDR2 are SGDLS and YYNGEE. This CDR3 region has 18 residues. This CDR3 reads CASSVDAGGYSSGNTIYF. The CDR3 nucleotides read TGTGCCAGCAGCGTAGATGCAGGGGGCTATTCCTCTGGAAACACCATATATTTT.

A single count supports this clone. The chain uses TRBV6-5 and TRBJ2-1, with 8 bases matching TRBD2. The CDR3 is 15 residues long. V shed 6 bases and J 0 bases; nucleotides not matched to a gene: 4. The germline V gene has CDR1 MNHEY and CDR2 SVGAGI. This CDR3 reads CASRKSGSSYNEQFF. CDR3 nucleotides: TGTGCCAGCAGGAAGAGCGGGAGCTCCTACAATGAGCAGTTCTTC.